This T cell receptor beta chain was profiled in a study of CD8 T cells in ankylosing spondylitis. Germline CDR1 and CDR2: SEHNR and FQNEAQ (reference sequence). The CDR3 runs 11 residues. The germline V and J ends were trimmed by 8 bases and 4 bases, with 7 bases remaining between them. Whole-study findings and limits: Made up of eight highly homologous variants, a TCR beta motif appeared characteristic of ankylosing spondylitis blood. Both synovial fluid and blood in reactive arthritis had previously been reported to carry some motif variants.

MiXCR, applied by TCRdb to the 5' RACE reads, yields one record per CDR3 protein. This sample yields 350,000 to 550,000 distinct CDR3 sequences, of which roughly a quarter are seen a single time; roughly 0.9% belongs to the top ten. This clonotype was seen at least ten times. Its target is not known. The receptor's source is a male donor with ankylosing spondylitis. V and J are TRBV7-9 and TRBJ2-3; D remains ambiguous. Sequenced material: blood, either unsorted or a sorted T cell fraction (not recorded which). Written as DNA, the CDR3 is TGTGCCAGCGGCAGTGCAGATACGCAGTATTTT. This encodes CASGSADTQYF. Combining the CDR3 with reference TRBV7-9 and TRBJ2-3 gives the whole variable domain DTGVSQNPRHKITKRGQNVTFRCDPISEHNRLYWYRQTLGQGPEFLTYFQNEAQLEKSRLLSDRFSAERPKGSFSTLEIQRTEQGDSAMYLCASGSADTQYFGPGTRLTVL.